The clone carrying this T cell receptor beta chain has at least ten counts. Trimming stripped 5 bases from V and 1 base from J, with 18 bases between. This CDR3 spans 17 amino acids. CDR1 SGHTA and CDR2 FQGNSA come from the germline V gene. This entry belongs to a study of breast tumors, draining lymph nodes, adjacent tissues. TCRdb re-called the multiplex PCR reads through MiXCR, storing one row per CDR3 protein. The repertoire holds about 110,000 distinct CDR3 sequences, with 30% as singletons. Breast cancer patients provided tissue from their axillary draining lymph nodes. This clonotype originated in a female donor with breast cancer. Some clones in this sample may be carry-over from other donors' samples. The sequencing sample was made of axillary lymph node tissue. This chain joins TRBV7-2 and TRBJ1-3; D possibly corresponds to TRBD1 (5 bases). The CDR3 DNA sequence: TGTGCCAGCAGCCATAGGTGGGGGAAGAGGTCTGGAAACACCATATATTTT. It is translated as CASSHRWGKRSGNTIYF.